The rows below give T cell receptor beta chains drawn from one sample of a study of CXCR3-negative and CXCR3-positive naive CD8 T cells. TCRdb derives one entry per CDR3 protein from the 5' RACE reads, leaving out DNA. Here the sample table reports 150,000 to 170,000 distinct CDR3 sequences. The sequencing input was naive CXCR3+ CD8+ T cells from blood. These receptors were collected from a human donor in good health. Some clones in this sample may be carry-over from other donors' samples. CDR3s include the opening cysteine and the closing phenylalanine or tryptophan.

cdr3_aa j_call v_call
CASSIPGLAGDPYEQYF TRBJ2-7 TRBV28
CSVEALEEVRVQETQYF TRBJ2-5 TRBV29-1
CASSLEGREETQYF TRBJ2-5 TRBV4-1
CASSLFMGFEQYF TRBJ2-7 TRBV12-3/TRBV12-4
CATSDRGPTDTQYF TRBJ2-3 TRBV24-1
CASSVTPGQSTDTQYF TRBJ2-3 TRBV5-7
CASSQEYGTNEQFF TRBJ2-1 TRBV4-1
CASSKRVRVGDEQFF TRBJ2-1 TRBV21-1
CSARVPRGGNNEQFF TRBJ2-1 TRBV20-1
CASSPAFVVTSGPSWVQYF TRBJ2-7 TRBV7-2
CASSEGTDRVWDF TRBJ2-7 TRBV2
CASSLYRGTDTQYF TRBJ2-3 TRBV28
CASTDLGDNEQFF TRBJ2-1 TRBV19
CASSLGVAGSSYNEQFF TRBJ2-1 TRBV7-9
CASSLPGQLWAQYF TRBJ2-7 TRBV28
CASSRGVGAPKIFLKDEQYF TRBJ2-7 TRBV5-6
CASSVEDKFQETQYF TRBJ2-5 TRBV9
CASSVGVASTETQYF TRBJ2-5 TRBV9
CASSLVGNDEQFF TRBJ2-1 TRBV11-2
CASGSLPSVLSTDTQYF TRBJ2-3 TRBV6-5
CASSPGTGANEQFF TRBJ2-1 TRBV7-8
CATSASSGSTDTQYF TRBJ2-3 TRBV15
CASSFTGPRETQYF TRBJ2-5 TRBV7-3
CASSPWDGSTDTQYF TRBJ2-3 TRBV7-6
CASSLGWIHTGELFF TRBJ2-2 TRBV7-6
CASSPRQGVTEAFF TRBJ1-1 TRBV28
CASSYGTGGANTGELFF TRBJ2-2 TRBV6-5
CASSRPGPGNNEQFF TRBJ2-1 TRBV7-9
CATGRESTTEAFF TRBJ1-1 TRBV10-3
CASKEDSSYNEQFF TRBJ2-1 TRBV7-3
CSVPPGGFYEQYF TRBJ2-7 TRBV29-1
CSVEDWETEFFSNVLTF TRBJ2-6 TRBV29-1
CASTSSRFIRWNEQFF TRBJ2-1 TRBV12-3/TRBV12-4
CSARGVRKEAFF TRBJ1-1 TRBV20-1
CASSRTLTLLAGGETQYF TRBJ2-5 TRBV7-9
CASSQEAGGPGEQYF TRBJ2-7 TRBV3-1
CASSLSRGSPLHF TRBJ1-6 TRBV7-3
CASSEGPPSGTDTQYF TRBJ2-3 TRBV7-2
CSARGGLDPTDTQYF TRBJ2-3 TRBV20-1
CASSQDMSSGNTIYF TRBJ1-3 TRBV4-1
CASSGQLGDRGHSYNEQFF TRBJ2-1 TRBV2
CASSLSPAGGDYGYTF TRBJ1-2 TRBV12-3/TRBV12-4
CSAISGTGNYNEQFF TRBJ2-1 TRBV20-1
CASRDPGTGAYEQYF TRBJ2-7 TRBV12-3/TRBV12-4
CATTTGTGELFF TRBJ2-2 TRBV15
CASSDSGLADNEQFF TRBJ2-1 TRBV2
CASSLASGQETQYF TRBJ2-5 TRBV5-6
CASSQDGTSVFSDTQYF TRBJ2-3 TRBV4-1
CASSQDSDSDNEKLFF TRBJ1-4 TRBV4-3
CASSQEARGQLNTEAFF TRBJ1-1 TRBV4-3